This T cell receptor (beta chain) originates from a study of cytomegalovirus exposure and HLA in healthy donors. In the case of this clone: The antigen remains undetermined.

The CDR3 has 12 residues. V lost 7 bases to trimming and J lost 8 bases, with 15 bases between them. Germline assignment: CDR1 SQVTM and CDR2 ANQGSEA. Study observations and caveats: Presence/absence analyses rested on an assumption that sequencing depth was roughly uniform across donors. While the bulk of TCR sequences proved rare, some public TCRs turned up in many donors.

This PCR relied on a set of 60 Vbeta primers and 13 Jbeta primers. Profiling relied on immunoSEQ multiplex PCR, and the TCRdb table lists in-frame clones only, not all of them. The table has about 120,000 clones, about 78% seen once. The sequenced sample consisted of PBMCs. The rearrangement links TRBV29-1 to TRBJ2-4; TRBD2 is a possible D gene (6 bases). This sequence was found in a woman in her forties in good health and CMV-seropositive. CDR3 loop: CSGGEREYIQYF. The CDR3 nucleotides read TGCAGCGGCGGGGAGAGGGAATACATTCAGTACTTC.